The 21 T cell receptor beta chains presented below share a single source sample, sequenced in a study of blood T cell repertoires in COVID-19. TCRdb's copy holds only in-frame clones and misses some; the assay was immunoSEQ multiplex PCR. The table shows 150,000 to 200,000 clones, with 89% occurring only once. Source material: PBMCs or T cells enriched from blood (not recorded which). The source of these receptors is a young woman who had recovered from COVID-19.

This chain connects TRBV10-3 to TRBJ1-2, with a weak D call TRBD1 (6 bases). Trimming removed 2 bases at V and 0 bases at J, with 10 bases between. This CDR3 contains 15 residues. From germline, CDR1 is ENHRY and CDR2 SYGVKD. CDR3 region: CAISEPTGSNYGYTF. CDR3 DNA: TGTGCCATCAGTGAGCCGACAGGTTCTAACTATGGCTACACCTTC.

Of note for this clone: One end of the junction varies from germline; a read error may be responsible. The CDR3 DNA follows: TGTGCCAGCAGCATTAGCGGGAGGGCCACTAAAGCCCAAAAGACCCAGTACTTC. It encodes CASSISGRATKAQKTQYF. The rearrangement uses TRBV7-8 and TRBJ2-5, with 11 bases matching TRBD2. The germline gives CDR1 SGHVS, CDR2 FQNEAQ. The CDR3 runs 18 residues.

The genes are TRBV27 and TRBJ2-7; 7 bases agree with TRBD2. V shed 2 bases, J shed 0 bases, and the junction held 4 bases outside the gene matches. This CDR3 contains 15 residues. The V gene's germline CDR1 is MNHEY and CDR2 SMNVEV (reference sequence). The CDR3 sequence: CASSLRGVTSYEQYF. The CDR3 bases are TGTGCCAGCAGTTTACGGGGGGTGACCTCCTACGAGCAGTACTTC.

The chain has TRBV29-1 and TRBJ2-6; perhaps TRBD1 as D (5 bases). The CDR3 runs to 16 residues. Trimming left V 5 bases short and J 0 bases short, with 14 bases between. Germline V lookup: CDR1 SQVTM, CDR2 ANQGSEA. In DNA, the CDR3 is TGCAGCGTTCAGGAACAGGTCAGCTCTGGGGCCAACGTCCTGACTTTC. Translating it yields CSVQEQVSSGANVLTF.

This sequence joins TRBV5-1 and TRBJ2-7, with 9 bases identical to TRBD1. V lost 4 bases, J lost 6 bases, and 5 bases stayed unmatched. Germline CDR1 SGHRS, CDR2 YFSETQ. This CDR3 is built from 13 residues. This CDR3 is CASSGQGFSEQYF. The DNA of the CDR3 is TGCGCCAGCAGCGGACAGGGGTTCAGCGAGCAGTACTTC.

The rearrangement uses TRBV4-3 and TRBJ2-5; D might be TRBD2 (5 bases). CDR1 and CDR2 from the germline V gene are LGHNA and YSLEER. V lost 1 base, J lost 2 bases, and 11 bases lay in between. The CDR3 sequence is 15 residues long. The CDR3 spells CASSQVGSNQETQYF. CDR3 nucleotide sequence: TGCGCCAGCAGCCAAGTAGGGAGTAATCAAGAGACCCAGTACTTC.

The CDR3 here is CASSQSLRLAGLSLFYEQYF. The CDR3 DNA reads TGTGCCAGCAGCCAAAGTTTGAGACTAGCGGGGTTAAGCCTTTTTTACGAGCAGTACTTC. The V call is TRBV3-1 (or the pseudogene TRBV3-2), the J call TRBJ2-7, with 11 bases identical to TRBD2. Germline V gives CDR1 LGHDT, CDR2 YNNKEL (reference sequence). There are 20 residues in the CDR3. The V segment lost 2 bases and the J segment 4 bases; nucleotides outside the gene matches: 19.

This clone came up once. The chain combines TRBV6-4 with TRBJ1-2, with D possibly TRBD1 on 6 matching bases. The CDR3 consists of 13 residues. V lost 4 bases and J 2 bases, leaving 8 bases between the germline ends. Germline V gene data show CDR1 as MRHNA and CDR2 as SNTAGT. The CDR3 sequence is CASSATGNYGYTF. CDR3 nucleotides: TGTGCCAGCAGTGCCACAGGGAACTATGGCTACACCTTC.

CDR3 region: CASSSDREHYTDTQYF. The CDR3 bases are TGTGCCAGCAGTTCGGACAGGGAACACTACACAGATACGCAGTATTTT. This chain joins TRBV28 and TRBJ2-3; 8 nucleotides line up with TRBD1. Germline V gene sequence: CDR1 MDHEN, CDR2 SYDVKM. CDR3 length equals 16 residues. Unmatched junction bases numbered 8, after V lost 4 bases and J lost 2 bases.

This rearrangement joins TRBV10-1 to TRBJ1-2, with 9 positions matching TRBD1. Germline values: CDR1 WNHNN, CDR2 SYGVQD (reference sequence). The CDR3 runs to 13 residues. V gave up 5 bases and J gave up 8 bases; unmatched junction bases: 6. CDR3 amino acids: CASSSDRGGGYTF. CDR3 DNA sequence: TGCGCCAGCAGTTCCGACAGGGGGGGCGGCTACACCTTC.

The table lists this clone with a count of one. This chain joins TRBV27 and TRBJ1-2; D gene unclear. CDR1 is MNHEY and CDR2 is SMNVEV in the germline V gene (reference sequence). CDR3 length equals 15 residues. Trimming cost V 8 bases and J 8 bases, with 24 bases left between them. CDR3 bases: TGTGCCAGCGCACCCCCCGGGGTGGGCGGACGGGGCTACACCTTC. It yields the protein CASAPPGVGGRGYTF.

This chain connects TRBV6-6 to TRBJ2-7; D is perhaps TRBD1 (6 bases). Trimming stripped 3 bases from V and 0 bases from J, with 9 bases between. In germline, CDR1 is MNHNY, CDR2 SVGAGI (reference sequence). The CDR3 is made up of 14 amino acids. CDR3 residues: CASSYGQYSYEQYF. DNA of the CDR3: TGTGCCAGCAGTTATGGACAGTACTCCTACGAGCAGTACTTC.

The DNA of the CDR3 is TGTGCCATCAGCGGTCTGACAGGGCTCTCTAACTATGGCTACACCTTC. This encodes CAISGLTGLSNYGYTF. The chain is built from TRBV10-3 and TRBJ1-2; 7 bases line up with TRBD1. V trimming: 6 bases; J trimming: 0 bases; junction bases outside the gene matches: 10. Germline CDR1 and CDR2: ENHRY and SYGVKD. The CDR3 contains 16 residues.

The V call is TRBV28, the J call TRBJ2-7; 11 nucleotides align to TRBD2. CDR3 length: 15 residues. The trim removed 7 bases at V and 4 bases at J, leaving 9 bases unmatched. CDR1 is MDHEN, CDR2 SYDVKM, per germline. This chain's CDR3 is CASTPGLAEGYEQYF. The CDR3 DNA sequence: TGTGCCAGCACCCCGGGACTAGCGGAAGGATACGAGCAGTACTTC. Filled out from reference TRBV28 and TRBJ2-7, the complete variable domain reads DVKVTQSSRYLVKRTGEKVFLECVQDMDHENMFWYRQDPGLGLRLIYFSYDVKMKEKGDIPEGYSVSREKKERFSLILESASTNQTSMYLCASTPGLAEGYEQYFGPGTRLTVT.

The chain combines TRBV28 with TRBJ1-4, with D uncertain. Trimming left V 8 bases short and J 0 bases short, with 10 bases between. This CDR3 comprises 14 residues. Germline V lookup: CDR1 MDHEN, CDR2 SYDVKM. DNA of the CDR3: TGTGCCAGCCAACGTACTTCAACTAATGAAAAACTGTTTTTT. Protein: CASQRTSTNEKLFF.

The CDR3 DNA reads as TGTGCCAGCAGTTACCCTAGGAGGGACGAGCAGTACTTC. Amino acid sequence: CASSYPRRDEQYF. The rearrangement uses TRBV6-2 or TRBV6-3 and TRBJ2-7, with a weak D call TRBD2 (6 bases). This CDR3 is 13 amino acids long. The V end lost 2 bases, the J end lost 5 bases, and 10 bases lay between the germline ends. The germline gives CDR1 MNHEY, CDR2 SVGEGT.

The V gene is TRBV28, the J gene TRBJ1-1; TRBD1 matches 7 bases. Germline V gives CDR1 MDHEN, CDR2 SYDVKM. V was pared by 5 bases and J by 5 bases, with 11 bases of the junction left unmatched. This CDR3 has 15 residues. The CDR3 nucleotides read TGTGCCAGCAGTACAGGGGCTGGATTTTTAACTGAAGCTTTCTTT. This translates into CASSTGAGFLTEAFF.

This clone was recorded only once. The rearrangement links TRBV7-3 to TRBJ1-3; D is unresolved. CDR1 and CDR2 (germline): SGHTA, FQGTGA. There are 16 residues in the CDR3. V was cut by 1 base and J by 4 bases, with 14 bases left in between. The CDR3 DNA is TGTGCCAGCAGCTTAAAATTCCTGAACTCGGGAAACACCATATATTTT. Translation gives CASSLKFLNSGNTIYF.

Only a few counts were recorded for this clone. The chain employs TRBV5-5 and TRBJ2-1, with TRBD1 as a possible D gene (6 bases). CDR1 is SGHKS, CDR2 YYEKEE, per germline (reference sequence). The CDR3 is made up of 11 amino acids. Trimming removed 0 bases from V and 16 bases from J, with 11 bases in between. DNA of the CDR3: TGTGCCAGCAGCTTGGAGGACAGAAGTTTCTTC. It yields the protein CASSLEDRSFF.

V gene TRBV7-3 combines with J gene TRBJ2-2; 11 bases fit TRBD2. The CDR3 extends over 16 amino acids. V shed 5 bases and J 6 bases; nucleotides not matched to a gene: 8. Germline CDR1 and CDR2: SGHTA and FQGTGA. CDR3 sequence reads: CASSARLAGPAGELFF. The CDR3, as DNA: TGTGCCAGCAGCGCCCGACTAGCGGGACCGGCCGGGGAGCTGTTTTTT.

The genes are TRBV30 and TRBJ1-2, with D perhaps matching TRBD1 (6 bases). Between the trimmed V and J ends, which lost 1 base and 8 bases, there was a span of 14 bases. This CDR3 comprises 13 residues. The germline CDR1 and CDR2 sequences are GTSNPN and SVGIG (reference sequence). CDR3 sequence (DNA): TGTGCCTGGAGTGAGAACAGGGCAGGCGGCTACACCTTC. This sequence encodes CAWSENRAGGYTF. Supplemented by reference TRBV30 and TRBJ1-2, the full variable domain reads SQTIHQWPATLVQPVGSPLSLECTVEGTSNPNLYWYRQAAGRGLQLLFYSVGIGQISSEVPQNLSASRPQDRQFILSSKKLLLSDSGFYLCAWSENRAGGYTFGSGTRLTVV.